This entry features one TCR beta chain sequence. Its antigen is not identified. This entry is derived from a study of T cell responses to AZD1222 COVID-19 vaccine. Notes on the study in general: Once two AZD1222 doses were given, Spike-specific TCR breadth and depth went up. The peak T cell response came first, and repertoires were sampled only after it.

Only in-frame clones appear in the TCRdb table, and some are missing; sequencing was by immunoSEQ multiplex PCR. The sample records roughly 120,000 clones, about 85% being singletons. The V end was cut by 5 bases, the J end by 5 bases, with 9 bases between. CDR3 length equals 12 residues. From germline, CDR1 is LNHDA and CDR2 SQIVND (reference sequence). Sequenced material: peripheral blood, taken 28 days after the second AZD1222 dose. The gene calls are TRBV19 and TRBJ2-5; a possible D gene is TRBD1 (6 bases). The receptor was derived from an adult who received the AZD1222 COVID-19 vaccine. CDR3 DNA: TGTGCCAGTAGTGGGGGCTGGGAGACCCAGTACTTC. This translates into CASSGGWETQYF.